Below, 5 T cell receptor beta chains from the same sample are listed, as sequenced in a study of regulatory T cells in long-lasting Graves disease. Arm-PCR of CDR3 regions and iRepertoire HTBI primers were the basis on which TCR beta libraries were built. Each CDR3 protein is one row after TCRdb ran MiXCR on the multiplex PCR reads. Of about 420,000 distinct CDR3 sequences in the sample, 20% to 25% were seen once. Time point reported: persistent/refractory GD, antithyroid drugs over 5 years with positive TRAb. The TCR library was made from RNA that had been extracted from PBMCs in TRIzol. The specimen was peripheral blood mononuclear cells (PBMCs), collected when the disease was refractory, from a patient treated with antithyroid drugs. The receptors derive from a female donor with Graves disease.

This clonotype was picked up many times. This chain connects TRBV28 to TRBJ1-4, with D tentatively TRBD1 (5 bases). This CDR3 has 13 residues. V lost 7 bases, J lost 14 bases, and 20 bases lay in between. The germline V gene has CDR1 MDHEN and CDR2 SYDVKM. CDR3 nucleotides: TGTGCCAGCACCGGATTCCTGTGGGGGGGGCTGTTTTTT. It codes for CASTGFLWGGLFF. The complete variable domain, with remaining parts taken from reference TRBV28 and TRBJ1-4, reads DVKVTQSSRYLVKRTGEKVFLECVQDMDHENMFWYRQDPGLGLRLIYFSYDVKMKEKGDIPEGYSVSREKKERFSLILESASTNQTSMYLCASTGFLWGGLFFGSGTQLSVL.

There are many counts of this clonotype. The chain links TRBV3-1 to TRBJ1-4; unclear D gene. The CDR3 consists of 12 residues. V lost 10 bases and J lost 10, with 16 bases in between. Germline assignment: CDR1 LGHDT and CDR2 YNNKEL (reference sequence). As DNA, the CDR3 is TGTGCCACCAACGACTCGCCTGGAAAACTGTTTTTT. Residues: CATNDSPGKLFF.

This clonotype occurred many times. The rearrangement links TRBV6-5 to TRBJ1-4; 8 positions match TRBD1. The germline CDR1 and CDR2 sequences are MNHEY and SVGAGI. The CDR3 loop spans 14 amino acids. V gave up 2 bases and J gave up 6 bases; unmatched junction bases: 2. The CDR3 nucleotides read TGTGCCAGCAGTTACGACAGGGGAGATGAAAAACTGTTTTTT. This sequence encodes CASSYDRGDEKLFF.

This clonotype was detected ten times or more. V gene TRBV12-3 or TRBV12-4 combines with J gene TRBJ2-7; no clear D gene. V was trimmed by 6 bases and J by 3 bases, leaving 6 bases between them. This CDR3 region has 11 residues. CDR3 sequence: CASSNDYEQYF. DNA for the CDR3: TGTGCCAGCAGCAACGACTACGAGCAGTACTTC.

A few counts support this clonotype. The CDR3 sequence: CAWSNPSEQYF. CDR3 coding DNA: TGTGCCTGGAGTAACCCGAGCGAGCAGTACTTC. The chain has TRBV30 and TRBJ2-7; no clear D. This CDR3 has 11 residues. Germline CDR1 and CDR2: GTSNPN and SVGIG (reference sequence). V dropped 2 bases and J dropped 6 bases, with 8 bases sitting between them.